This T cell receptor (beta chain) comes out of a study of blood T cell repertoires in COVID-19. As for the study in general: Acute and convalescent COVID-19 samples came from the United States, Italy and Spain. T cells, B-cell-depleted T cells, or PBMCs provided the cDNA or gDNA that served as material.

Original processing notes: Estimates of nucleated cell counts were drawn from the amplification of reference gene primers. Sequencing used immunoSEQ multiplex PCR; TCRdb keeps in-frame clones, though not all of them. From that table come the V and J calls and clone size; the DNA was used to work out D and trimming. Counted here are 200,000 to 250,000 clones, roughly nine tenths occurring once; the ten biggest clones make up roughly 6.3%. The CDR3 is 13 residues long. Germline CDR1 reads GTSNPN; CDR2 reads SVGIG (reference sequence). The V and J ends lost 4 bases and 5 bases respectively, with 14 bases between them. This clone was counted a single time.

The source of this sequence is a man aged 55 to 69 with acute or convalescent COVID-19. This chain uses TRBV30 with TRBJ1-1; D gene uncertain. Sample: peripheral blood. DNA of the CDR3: TGTGCCTGGATGGGTCGAGGTGAGACTGAAGCTTTCTTT. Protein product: CAWMGRGETEAFF.